These T cell receptor beta chains were read from a single sample in a study of response to subunit inactivated influenza vaccine. Using its own MiXCR run on the RT-PCR reads, TCRdb lists one record per CDR3 protein. The sample has roughly 790,000 distinct CDR3 sequences; 21% are singletons. The sample in question was PBMCs from blood, obtained more than 4 days after vaccination. Receptor source: a man aged 45-65 years who received an inactivated influenza vaccine. Both conserved end residues are part of each CDR3. The D gene is left open where the match is weak. Clone size is stated in some rows and not others, as once, few, many or a class when expanded.

NA NA TRBJ1-1 TRBV6-1 TGTGCCAGCAGTCGTCGCGGGGATATGAACACTGAAGCTTTCTTT CASSRRGDMNTEAFF
TRBD2 NA TRBJ2-2 TRBV6-1 TGTGCCAGCACCTACCGGGGGGGAACGAACACCGGGGAGCTGTTTTTT CASTYRGGTNTGELFF
TRBD1 NA TRBJ2-7 TRBV29-1 TGCAGCGTCGCTCGGGACAGGGGGTCCTACGAGCAGTACTTC CSVARDRGSYEQYF
NA NA TRBJ2-2 TRBV30 TGTGCCTGGATAAAACACACCGGGGAGCTGTTTTTT CAWIKHTGELFF
TRBD1 NA TRBJ1-1 TRBV20-1 TGCAGTGCTAGTTTCGGACAGGCTGAAGCTTTCTTT CSASFGQAEAFF
TRBD2 NA TRBJ2-5 TRBV7-2 TGTGCCAGCAGCTGGAGCGGGAGGGGCCAAGAGACCCAGTACTTC CASSWSGRGQETQYF
NA NA TRBJ2-7 TRBV7-9 TGTGCCAGCAGCCCAGGGACGAGGAGCTCCTACGAGCAGTACTTC CASSPGTRSSYEQYF
NA NA TRBJ2-7 TRBV20-1 TGCAGTGCTCCCGACAGATCCTCCTACGAGCAGTACTTC CSAPDRSSYEQYF
TRBD1 NA TRBJ2-5 TRBV9 TGTGCCAGCAGCGTCGACAGGGGGGGGGAGACCCAGTACTTC CASSVDRGGETQYF
TRBD1 NA TRBJ1-5 TRBV12-3/TRBV12-4 TGTGCCAGCAGTCGGGACAGGGGTCTGCAGCCCCAGCATTTT CASSRDRGLQPQHF
TRBD2 NA TRBJ2-3 TRBV4-2 TGTGCCAGCAGCCAACAACTAGCGGCTAGCACAGATACGCAGTATTTT CASSQQLAASTDTQYF
NA NA TRBJ2-5 TRBV12-3/TRBV12-4 TGTGCCAGCAGGACGGGACGGCAAGAGACCCAGTACTTC CASRTGRQETQYF
NA few TRBJ1-5 TRBV6-2/TRBV6-3 TGTGCCAGCAGTTACTGGCTTGGGAAAAATCAGCCCCAGCATTTT CASSYWLGKNQPQHF
NA few TRBJ2-3 TRBV16 TGTGCCAGCAGCCTCGGGGGTAGCCCCACAGATACGCAGTATTTT CASSLGGSPTDTQYF
NA few TRBJ2-1 TRBV12-3/TRBV12-4 TGTGCCAGCAGTTTTTATAGCGGTGGATATGAGCAGTTCTTC CASSFYSGGYEQFF
NA NA TRBJ2-7 TRBV6-2/TRBV6-3 TGTGCCAGCAGCGTACCCTCCTACGAGCAGTACTTC CASSVPSYEQYF
NA NA TRBJ2-2 TRBV19 TGTGCCAGTAGTACATTACAGCGTTCGAACACCGGGGAGCTGTTTTTT CASSTLQRSNTGELFF
NA few TRBJ2-1 TRBV6-2/TRBV6-3 TGTGCCAGCAGTTACTCGGGTGGGCCGAAGGACAATGAGCAGTTCTTC CASSYSGGPKDNEQFF
TRBD1 NA TRBJ2-1 TRBV2 TGTGCCAGCCGACAGGGAATGTACAATGAGCAGTTCTTC CASRQGMYNEQFF
NA NA TRBJ2-5 TRBV29-1 TGCAGCGTTGAAGAGTTGGACAAATACCAAGAGACCCAGTACTTC CSVEELDKYQETQYF
TRBD2 NA TRBJ2-1 TRBV4-3 TGCGCCAGCAGCCAGGCGGGACTAGCGGGGACACCGGTCTTC CASSQAGLAGTPVF
TRBD1 many TRBJ1-2 TRBV12-3/TRBV12-4 TGTGCCAGCAGCCGCGGACAGGCATGGGCGGATGGCTACACCTTC CASSRGQAWADGYTF
TRBD1 few TRBJ2-3 TRBV10-1 TGCGCCAGCGGAAAGGGGGCAGGTGATACGCAGTATTTT CASGKGAGDTQYF
NA few TRBJ1-2 TRBV9 TGTGCCAGCAGCGTGTCCCTGACTAACTATGGCTACACCTTC CASSVSLTNYGYTF
NA few TRBJ2-7 TRBV9 TGTGCCAGCAGCGCGGAGGGGGGTGGTCCCTACGAGCAGTACTTC CASSAEGGGPYEQYF
TRBD1 few TRBJ1-6 TRBV20-1 TGCAGTGGGGGAGGGACAGCCAATTCACCCCTCCACTTT CSGGGTANSPLHF
TRBD2 few TRBJ2-7 TRBV4-2 TGTGCCAGCAGCCAGGAAGCGGGATTCACCTACGAGCAGTACTTC CASSQEAGFTYEQYF
NA few TRBJ1-2 TRBV4-3 TGCGCCAGCAGCCAAGAATCAACCCACATAGCTAACTATGGCTACACCTTC CASSQESTHIANYGYTF
NA few TRBJ1-1 TRBV27 TGTGCCAGCAGTTTTTCCGGTGGGACCGTCATTGAAGCTTTCTTT CASSFSGGTVIEAFF
TRBD2 few TRBJ2-7 TRBV6-2/TRBV6-3 TGTGCCAGCAGTCCCCGAACTTCGAGCGGGGGGGTCTACGAGCAGTACTTC CASSPRTSSGGVYEQYF
TRBD2 few TRBJ2-2 TRBV28 TGTGCCAGCAGTCTCGGACTAGCGGGAGTCGGGAACACCGGGGAGCTGTTTTTT CASSLGLAGVGNTGELFF
TRBD1 NA TRBJ1-5 TRBV12-3/TRBV12-4 TGTGCCAGCACCCGTGGACAGGGGGATCAGCCCCAGCATTTT CASTRGQGDQPQHF